This T cell receptor beta chain was captured in a study of a mutant IDH1 vaccine in newly diagnosed glioma. Study in general: Patients in the study were vaccinated eight times, receiving shots in weeks 1, 3, 5, 7, 11, 15, 19 and 23.

CDR1 and CDR2 (germline): LNHDA, SQIVND (reference sequence). The CDR3 length is 16 residues. V lost 7 bases and J lost 8; bases outside the gene matches: 15. Findings and caveats of the study: The study observed vaccine-induced immune responses in approximately 93% of patients.

Regarding this clone: Its antigen is as yet unknown.

Described time point: week 5, during vaccination. Each dose delivered 300 ug of mutant IDH1 20-mer peptide subcutaneously with imiquimod. Clones were read by immunoSEQ multiplex PCR, and TCRdb kept only the in-frame ones, dropping some. The sample contains 60,000 or so clones, over 80% of which appear only once. The clonotype originates from a woman in her 40s with glioma. V is TRBV19 and J is TRBJ2-3; 10 positions agree with TRBD2. Sequences were derived from PBMCs, sampled from a glioma patient whose treatment included an IDH1 peptide vaccine. CDR3 DNA: TGTGCCAGTACCACTGCCGGACTAGCGGTCCCCGGTACGCAGTATTTT. Amino acid sequence: CASTTAGLAVPGTQYF.